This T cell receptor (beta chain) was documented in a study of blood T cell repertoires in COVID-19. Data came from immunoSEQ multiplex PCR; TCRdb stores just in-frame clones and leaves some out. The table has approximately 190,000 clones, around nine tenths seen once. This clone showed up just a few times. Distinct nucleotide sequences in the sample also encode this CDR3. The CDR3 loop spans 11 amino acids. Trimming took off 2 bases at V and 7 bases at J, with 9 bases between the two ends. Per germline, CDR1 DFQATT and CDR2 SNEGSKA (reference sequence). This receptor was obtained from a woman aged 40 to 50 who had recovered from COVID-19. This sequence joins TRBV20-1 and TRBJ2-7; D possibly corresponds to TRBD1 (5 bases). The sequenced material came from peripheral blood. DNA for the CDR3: TGCAGTGCTAGATCAGGGTTTGAGCAGTACTTC. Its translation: CSARSGFEQYF.